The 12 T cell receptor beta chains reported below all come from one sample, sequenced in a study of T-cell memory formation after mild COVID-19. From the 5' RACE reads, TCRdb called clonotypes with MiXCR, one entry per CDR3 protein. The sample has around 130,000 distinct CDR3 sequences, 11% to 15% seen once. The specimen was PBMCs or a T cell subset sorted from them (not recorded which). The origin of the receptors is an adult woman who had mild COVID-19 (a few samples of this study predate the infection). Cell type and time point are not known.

This CDR3 is CASSRWSANYGYTF. In DNA form, the CDR3 reads TGTGCCAGCAGTCGGTGGAGCGCTAACTATGGCTACACCTTC. The chain carries TRBV6-2 or TRBV6-3 and TRBJ1-2; no clear D gene. This CDR3 has 14 amino acids. V dropped 5 bases and J dropped 0 bases, with 10 bases sitting between them. Germline V gene lookup returns CDR1 MNHEY and CDR2 SVGEGT.

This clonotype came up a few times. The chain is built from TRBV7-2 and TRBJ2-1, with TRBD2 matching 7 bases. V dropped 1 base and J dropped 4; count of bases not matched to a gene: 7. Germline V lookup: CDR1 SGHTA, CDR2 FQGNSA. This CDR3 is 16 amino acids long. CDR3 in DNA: TGTGCCAGCAGCTTAGTTGAGACTAGCCCTTACAATGAGCAGTTCTTC. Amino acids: CASSLVETSPYNEQFF. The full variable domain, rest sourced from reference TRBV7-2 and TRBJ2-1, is GAGVSQSPSNKVTEKGKDVELRCDPISGHTALYWYRQSLGQGLEFLIYFQGNSAPDKSGLPSDRFSAERTGGSVSTLTIQRTQQEDSAVYLCASSLVETSPYNEQFFGPGTRLTVL.

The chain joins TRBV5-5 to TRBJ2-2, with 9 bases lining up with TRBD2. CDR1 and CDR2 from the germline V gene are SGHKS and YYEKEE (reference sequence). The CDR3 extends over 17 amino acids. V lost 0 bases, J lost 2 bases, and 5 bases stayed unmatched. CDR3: CASSLVLAGLNTGELFF. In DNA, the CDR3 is TGTGCCAGCAGCTTGGTGCTAGCGGGATTAAACACCGGGGAGCTGTTTTTT.

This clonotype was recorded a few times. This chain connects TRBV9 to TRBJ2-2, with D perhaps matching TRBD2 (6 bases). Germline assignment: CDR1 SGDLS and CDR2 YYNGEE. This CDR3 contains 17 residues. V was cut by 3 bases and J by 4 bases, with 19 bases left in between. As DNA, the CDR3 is TGTGCCAGCAGCGCCCAGTGGGGCGGGATCATCACCGGGGAGCTGTTTTTT. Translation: CASSAQWGGIITGELFF.

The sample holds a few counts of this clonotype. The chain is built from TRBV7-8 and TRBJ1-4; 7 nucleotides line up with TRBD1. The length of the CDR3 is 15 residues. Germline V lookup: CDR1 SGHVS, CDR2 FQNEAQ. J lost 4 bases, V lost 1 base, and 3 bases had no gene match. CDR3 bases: TGTGCCAGCAGCTTAGTTGCAGGGGGTAATGAAAAACTGTTTTTT. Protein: CASSLVAGGNEKLFF.

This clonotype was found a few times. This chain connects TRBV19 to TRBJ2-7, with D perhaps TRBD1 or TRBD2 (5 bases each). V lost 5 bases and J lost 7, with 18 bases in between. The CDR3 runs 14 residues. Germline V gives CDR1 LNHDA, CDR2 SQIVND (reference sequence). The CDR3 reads CASSSGPSSGEQYF. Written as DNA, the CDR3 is TGTGCCAGTAGTTCGGGGCCATCGTCGGGGGAGCAGTACTTC. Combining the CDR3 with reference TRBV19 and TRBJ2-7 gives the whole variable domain DGGITQSPKYLFRKEGQNVTLSCEQNLNHDAMYWYRQDPGQGLRLIYYSQIVNDFQKGDIAEGYSVSREKKESFPLTVTSAQKNPTAFYLCASSSGPSSGEQYFGPGTRLTVT.

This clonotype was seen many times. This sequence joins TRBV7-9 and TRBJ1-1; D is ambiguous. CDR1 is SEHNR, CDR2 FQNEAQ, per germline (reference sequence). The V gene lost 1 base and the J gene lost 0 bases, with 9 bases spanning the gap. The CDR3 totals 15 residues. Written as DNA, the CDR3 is TGTGCCAGCAGCTTAGGGGTGGGAATGAACACTGAAGCTTTCTTT. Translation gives CASSLGVGMNTEAFF.

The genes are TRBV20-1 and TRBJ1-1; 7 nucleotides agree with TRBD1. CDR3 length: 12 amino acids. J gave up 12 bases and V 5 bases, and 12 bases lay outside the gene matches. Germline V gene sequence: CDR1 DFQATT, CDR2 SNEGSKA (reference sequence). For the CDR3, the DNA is TGCAGTGCTGGAGGACAGGCGCCTGGGACTTTCTTT. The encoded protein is CSAGGQAPGTFF.

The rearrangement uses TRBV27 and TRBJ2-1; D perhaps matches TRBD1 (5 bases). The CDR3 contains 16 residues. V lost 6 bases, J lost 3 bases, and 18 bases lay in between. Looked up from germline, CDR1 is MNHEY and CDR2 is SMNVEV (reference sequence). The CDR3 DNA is TGTGCCAGCAGCAAAACCCAGGGTATGGACTACAATGAGCAGTTCTTC. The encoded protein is CASSKTQGMDYNEQFF.

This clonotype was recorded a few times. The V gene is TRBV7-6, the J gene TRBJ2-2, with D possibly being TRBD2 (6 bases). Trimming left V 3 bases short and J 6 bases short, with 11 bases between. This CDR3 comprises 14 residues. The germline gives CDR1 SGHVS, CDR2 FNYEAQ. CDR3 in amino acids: CASSLAGGAGELFF. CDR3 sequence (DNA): TGTGCCAGCAGCTTGGCAGGAGGGGCCGGGGAGCTGTTTTTT.

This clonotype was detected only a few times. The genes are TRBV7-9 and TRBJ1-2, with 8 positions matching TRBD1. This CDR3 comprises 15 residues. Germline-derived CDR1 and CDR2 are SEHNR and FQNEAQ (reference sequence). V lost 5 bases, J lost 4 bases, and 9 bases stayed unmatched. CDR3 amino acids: CASSHPGQALYGYTF. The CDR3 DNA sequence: TGTGCCAGCAGCCACCCGGGACAGGCACTCTATGGCTACACCTTC.

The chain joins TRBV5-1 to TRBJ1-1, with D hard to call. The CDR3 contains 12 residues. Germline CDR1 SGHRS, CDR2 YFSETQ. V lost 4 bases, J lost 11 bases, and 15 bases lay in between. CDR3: CASSRVGSEAFF. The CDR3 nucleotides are TGCGCCAGCAGCCGGGTGGGTTCAGAGGCTTTCTTT.